Below, one T cell receptor beta chain is given with its context. Antigen: not known. The data derive from a study of shared clonotypes between healthy human individuals. Study-level information: Plates per donor: three CD4 naive, three CD4 memory, two CD8 naive, one CD8 memory. Study outcomes and limitations: Several donors held about 5% of naive CD4 clonotypes in common.

CDR1 MNHEY and CDR2 SMNVEV come from the germline V gene (reference sequence). V was pared by 5 bases and J by 4 bases, with 7 bases of the junction left unmatched. This CDR3 is built from 16 residues. Terminally differentiated effector memory CD45RA+ cells were excluded from the naive CD8 cells, which were CD45RO-negative and positively selected for CCR7. The donors, healthy adults who were HIV-negative, had experienced no recent acute infections or vaccinations. Source study methods: Junction-only sequences without quality scores were provided by ImmunoSEQ, so filtering was different. TCRdb's table, derived via immunoSEQ multiplex PCR, lists solely in-frame clones and lacks some. For V, J and clone size, that table is used; D and trimming come from the DNA. Among about 820,000 clones listed, more than 85% were seen once.

The chain uses TRBV27 and TRBJ2-7; 14 bases map to TRBD2. This receptor was identified in a man younger than 45 in good health. Sequenced material: naive CD8+ T cells sorted from blood. CDR3 in DNA: TGTGCCAGCAGTCCGGGGACTAGCGGGAGTGAATACGAGCAGTACTTC. Translation gives CASSPGTSGSEYEQYF.